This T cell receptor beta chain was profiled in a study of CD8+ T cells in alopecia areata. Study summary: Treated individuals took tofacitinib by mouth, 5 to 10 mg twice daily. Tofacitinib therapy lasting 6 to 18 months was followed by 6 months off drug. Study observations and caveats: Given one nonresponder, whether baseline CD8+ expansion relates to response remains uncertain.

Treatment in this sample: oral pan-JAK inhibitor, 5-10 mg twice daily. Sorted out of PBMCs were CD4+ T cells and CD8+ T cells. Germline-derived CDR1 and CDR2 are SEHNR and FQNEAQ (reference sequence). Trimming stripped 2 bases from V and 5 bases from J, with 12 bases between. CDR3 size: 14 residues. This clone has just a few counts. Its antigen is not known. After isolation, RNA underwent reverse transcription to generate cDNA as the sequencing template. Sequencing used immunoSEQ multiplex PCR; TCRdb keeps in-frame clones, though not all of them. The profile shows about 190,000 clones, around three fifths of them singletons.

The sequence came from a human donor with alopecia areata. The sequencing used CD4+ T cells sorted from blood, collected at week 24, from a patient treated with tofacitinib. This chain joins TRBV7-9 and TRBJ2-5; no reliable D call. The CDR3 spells CASSLLGIGETQYF. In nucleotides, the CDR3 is TGTGCCAGCAGCTTATTAGGTATCGGGGAGACCCAGTACTTC.